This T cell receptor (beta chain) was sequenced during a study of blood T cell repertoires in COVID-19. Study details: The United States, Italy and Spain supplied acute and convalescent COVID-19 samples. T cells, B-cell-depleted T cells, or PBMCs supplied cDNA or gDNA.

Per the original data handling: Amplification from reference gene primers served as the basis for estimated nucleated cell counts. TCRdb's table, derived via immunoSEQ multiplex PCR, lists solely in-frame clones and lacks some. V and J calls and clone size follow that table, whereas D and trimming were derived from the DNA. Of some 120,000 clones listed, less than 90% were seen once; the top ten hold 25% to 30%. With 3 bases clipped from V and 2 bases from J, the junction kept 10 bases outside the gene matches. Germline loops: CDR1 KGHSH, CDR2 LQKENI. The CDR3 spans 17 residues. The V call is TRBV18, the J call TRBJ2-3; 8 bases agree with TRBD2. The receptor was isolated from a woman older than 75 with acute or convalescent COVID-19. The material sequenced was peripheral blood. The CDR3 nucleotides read TGTGCCAGCTCACCCCTATCCCAGCGGGGGAACACAGATACGCAGTATTTT. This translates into CASSPLSQRGNTDTQYF.